This T cell receptor beta chain was obtained from a study of blood T cell repertoires in COVID-19. At the level of the study: The United States, Italy and Spain supplied acute and convalescent COVID-19 samples. In each case, the material was cDNA or gDNA derived from T cells, B-cell-depleted T cells, or PBMCs.

Per the study methods: Amplified reference gene primers provided the basis for estimating nucleated cell counts. The protocol was immunoSEQ multiplex PCR, while the TCRdb copy is restricted to in-frame clones and leaves out a portion. The V and J calls and clone size were taken over from that table, and D and trimming were inferred from the DNA. The sample has fewer than 90,000 clones, about 91% seen once; the top ten hold 1.9%. J lost 2 bases, V lost 6 bases, and 5 bases had no gene match. The CDR3 is 14 residues long. Germline V gives CDR1 SGHTS, CDR2 YDEGEE. This sequence originates from an elderly woman with active or convalescent COVID-19. The V call is TRBV5-8, the J call TRBJ2-3; 8 bases map to TRBD1. The sample was peripheral blood. The CDR3 region is CASTDRGLTDTQYF. CDR3 coding DNA: TGTGCCAGCACCGACAGGGGACTCACAGATACGCAGTATTTT.